This T cell receptor beta chain was found in a study of Ad26.COV2.S vaccination and SARS-CoV-2 variants. As for the study in general: Participant was drawn from the COV1001 Ad26.COV2.S trial arm. Recipients of Ad26.COV2.S got it intramuscularly, once or twice 56 days apart.

The treatment was: 15 to 20 received Ad26.COV2.S at low or high dose, single or two shots; several received placebo; per-sample allocation not given. Samples analyzed were those drawn on day 63 after the first vaccine or placebo injection. This clone was observed at least ten times. Generated by immunoSEQ multiplex PCR, the TCRdb table keeps only in-frame clones and is missing some. The sample yields about 680,000 clones, around 90% seen once. The sequencing used peripheral blood, collected in a trial of Ad26.COV2.S vaccine versus placebo. The TCR was taken from a person aged 18-65 years who received the Ad26.COV2.S COVID-19 vaccine or a placebo.

Here the CDR3 reads CASSHNWASGANVLTF. As DNA, the CDR3 is TGTGCCAGCAGCCACAACTGGGCCTCTGGGGCCAACGTCCTGACTTTC. The rearrangement uses TRBV5-6 and TRBJ2-6; D gene ambiguous. The CDR3 has 16 amino acids. V was clipped by 4 bases and J by 0 bases, with 11 bases between them. The germline CDR1 and CDR2 sequences are SGHDT and YYEEEE. The entire variable domain, with the rest obtained from reference TRBV5-6 and TRBJ2-6, is as follows: DAGVTQSPTHLIKTRGQQVTLRCSPKSGHDTVSWYQQALGQGPQFIFQYYEEEERQRGNFPDRFSGHQFPNYSSELNVNALLLGDSALYLCASSHNWASGANVLTFGAGSRLTVL.